These 13 T cell receptor beta chains originate from one sample sequenced in a study of synovial regulatory T cells in juvenile arthritis. Matched peripheral blood accompanied the synovial fluid taken from each patient with active arthritis. The table came from immunoSEQ multiplex PCR; TCRdb's copy has only in-frame clones and leaves some out. The sample has hundreds of clones, and its top ten clones hold 6.1%. The sample was Treg cells from the synovium. These receptors all stem from a donor aged 2-30 years with juvenile idiopathic arthritis.

This clone ranks as medium-sized in terms of frequency. The chain carries TRBV11-2 and TRBJ1-6; the D call of TRBD1 rests on TCRdb alone, since no DNA is present to check it. Germline loops: CDR1 SGHAT, CDR2 FQNNGV. The CDR3 is 13 amino acids. DNA is not on record. The CDR3 loop is CASSLDRGSPLHF. Together with reference TRBV11-2 and TRBJ1-6, the CDR3 gives the full variable domain: EAGVAQSPRYKIIEKRQSVAFWCNPISGHATLYWYQQILGQGPKLLIQFQNNGVVDDSQLPKDRFSAERLKGVDSTLKIQPAKLEDSAVYLCASSLDRGSPLHFGNGTRLTVT.

By frequency, this clone registers medium-sized. This rearrangement joins TRBV19 to TRBJ2-1; TCRdb returns TRBD2, unconfirmable since there is no DNA. This CDR3 is 13 amino acids long. A DNA sequence was not provided. Germline CDR1 is LNHDA and CDR2 is SQIVND (reference sequence). CDR3 protein: CASSGGQSHEQFF.

By frequency, this clone registers medium-sized. This CDR3 reads CASSEYAGPQHF. The chain combines TRBV2 with TRBJ1-5. This CDR3 region has 12 residues. The DNA sequence is not available. Germline V gives CDR1 SNHLY, CDR2 FYNNEI.

This clone is deemed medium-sized by its frequency. The rearrangement links TRBV10-3 to TRBJ2-5. Germline CDR1 is ENHRY and CDR2 is SYGVKD. The CDR3 contains 13 residues. DNA is not recorded here. CDR3 amino acids: CAIRGLVAETQYF.

This clone shows up as medium-sized (0.01 to 0.1%) by frequency. Here the CDR3 reads CASSLGSHYEQYF. V is TRBV7-9 and J is TRBJ2-7. CDR3 length equals 13 residues. DNA is not recorded here. Germline CDR1 reads SEHNR; CDR2 reads FQNEAQ (reference sequence).

This clone is deemed medium-sized by its frequency. The J gene is TRBJ2-2, the V gene TRBV5-1; the D call of TRBD1 rests on TCRdb alone, since no DNA is present to check it. Germline V lookup: CDR1 SGHRS, CDR2 YFSETQ. The CDR3 runs 13 residues. DNA is not on record. The CDR3 protein is CASRDMSTGELFF.

This clone counts as medium-sized by frequency. The chain has TRBV5-1 and TRBJ1-4. The CDR3 is 12 amino acids. Only the protein is available. Germline CDR1 and CDR2: SGHRS and YFSETQ. CDR3 sequence: CASSSVGEKLFF. The complete variable domain, with remaining parts taken from reference TRBV5-1 and TRBJ1-4, reads KAGVTQTPRYLIKTRGQQVTLSCSPISGHRSVSWYQQTPGQGLQFLFEYFSETQRNKGNFPGRFSGRQFSNSRSEMNVSTLELGDSALYLCASSSVGEKLFFGSGTQLSVL.

This clone is identified as medium-sized from frequency. The CDR3: CSAPILPSDTF. The V and J genes are TRBV20-1 and TRBJ1-2. In germline, CDR1 is DFQATT, CDR2 SNEGSKA (reference sequence). This CDR3 has 11 amino acids. Only the protein sequence is given.

Frequency places this clone as medium-sized. The rearrangement joins TRBV13 to TRBJ2-3; no DNA is available, so the TRBD2 call from TCRdb remains unchecked. The CDR3 loop spans 15 amino acids. DNA is not recorded here. Germline V lookup: CDR1 PRHDT, CDR2 FYEKMQ (reference sequence). The CDR3 sequence: CASSLIPPVTDTQYF.

This clone is medium-sized by frequency. This rearrangement joins TRBV27 to TRBJ1-1; TCRdb outputs TRBD1, but without DNA this stays unchecked. The germline V gene encodes CDR1 MNHEY and CDR2 SMNVEV (reference sequence). This CDR3 has 14 residues. Only the protein is on record. This CDR3 is CASRKTGLGTEAFF.

This clone is called large (0.1 to 1%) based on its frequency. V usage is TRBV19 and J usage is TRBJ1-2; TCRdb's D call, TRBD1, is unchecked because there is no DNA. The germline V gene encodes CDR1 LNHDA and CDR2 SQIVND (reference sequence). The CDR3 consists of 13 residues. No DNA is listed. This chain's CDR3 is CASSSRTGYGYTF.

Measured by frequency, this clone is medium-sized. This chain joins TRBV5-1 and TRBJ1-2; the TRBD1 assignment by TCRdb is unverifiable without DNA. The CDR3 consists of 14 residues. No nucleotide data were recorded. CDR1 SGHRS and CDR2 YFSETQ come from the germline V gene. Here the CDR3 reads CASSLENRGYGYTF. Variable domain in full (rest from reference TRBV5-1 and TRBJ1-2): KAGVTQTPRYLIKTRGQQVTLSCSPISGHRSVSWYQQTPGQGLQFLFEYFSETQRNKGNFPGRFSGRQFSNSRSEMNVSTLELGDSALYLCASSLENRGYGYTFGSGTRLTVV.

The chain combines TRBV7-2 with TRBJ2-3; TCRdb's D gene call, TRBD1, goes unchecked for lack of DNA. The CDR3 runs 15 residues. No DNA is given. Germline-derived CDR1 and CDR2 are SGHTA and FQGNSA. The CDR3 sequence: CASLSGQGATDTQYF.